This entry lists 13 T cell receptor beta chains sequenced from one sample in a study of blood T cell repertoires in COVID-19. Here immunoSEQ multiplex PCR was the method, and the copy in TCRdb shows in-frame clones only, minus some. In the table there are 350,000 or so clones, around 83% of which are singletons. Sequenced: peripheral blood. All receptors derive from a man under 40 with active or convalescent COVID-19.

The rearrangement joins TRBV3-1 (or the pseudogene TRBV3-2) to TRBJ1-4, with TRBD1 matching over 8 bases. CDR3 length equals 15 residues. Per the germline V gene, CDR1 is LGHDT and CDR2 is YNNKEL (reference sequence). Trimming cost V 4 bases and J 8 bases; bases outside gene matches: 9. The CDR3, as DNA: TGTGCCAGCAGCCTAGGACAGGGAAGAGGGGAAAAACTGTTTTTT. It specifies CASSLGQGRGEKLFF.

The CDR3 protein is CASSSTRGPYNEQFF. The CDR3 DNA reads TGTGCCAGCAGCTCGACTAGGGGGCCCTACAATGAGCAGTTCTTC. The chain is built from TRBV11-2 and TRBJ2-1; possible D gene TRBD1, 7 bases. The CDR3 sequence is 15 residues long. Trimming removed 4 bases from V and 2 bases from J, with 12 bases in between. CDR1 is SGHAT, CDR2 FQNNGV, per germline.

The V call is TRBV7-3, the J call TRBJ1-2; 9 bases fit TRBD1. V lost 1 base to trimming and J lost 7 bases; unmatched junction nucleotides: 4. CDR1 is SGHTA, CDR2 FQGTGA, per germline. The CDR3 consists of 14 residues. CDR3 sequence (DNA): TGTGCCAGCAGCTTAAGTGGGACAGGGATTGGCTACACCTTC. Translation: CASSLSGTGIGYTF.

The gene calls are TRBV13 and TRBJ2-7, with a weak D call TRBD2 (5 bases). Between the trimmed V and J ends, which lost 4 bases and 0 bases, there was a span of 13 bases. From germline, CDR1 is PRHDT and CDR2 FYEKMQ (reference sequence). The CDR3 loop spans 15 amino acids. CDR3 region: CASSSGMKNSYEQYF. The CDR3 nucleotides read TGTGCCAGCAGCTCCGGGATGAAGAACTCCTACGAGCAGTACTTC.

The chain uses TRBV12-3 or TRBV12-4 and TRBJ2-7; D possibly corresponds to TRBD2 (6 bases). The CDR3 runs to 11 residues. The V end lost 4 bases, the J end lost 8 bases, and 9 bases lay between the germline ends. The CDR3 bases are TGTGCCAGCAGTTCCCGGGGGAAGCAGTACTTC. Encoded protein: CASSSRGKQYF.

This clone came up a few times. The chain recombines TRBV4-1 with TRBJ2-7, with TRBD1 identical over 7 bases. In germline, CDR1 is MGHRA, CDR2 YSYEKL. This CDR3 spans 15 amino acids. V was pared by 4 bases and J by 5 bases, with 11 bases of the junction left unmatched. CDR3 protein: CASSRKDREVDEQYF. CDR3 nucleotide sequence: TGCGCCAGCAGCCGGAAAGACAGGGAAGTCGACGAGCAGTACTTC.

The V and J genes are TRBV7-9 and TRBJ1-4; 9 bases align to TRBD1. The V and J ends lost 6 bases and 7 bases, in that order; junction bases with no gene match: 0. This CDR3 spans 12 amino acids. CDR1 is SEHNR and CDR2 is FQNEAQ in the germline V gene (reference sequence). Written as DNA, the CDR3 is TGTGCCAGCAGGGGACAGGGTGAAAAACTGTTTTTT. Translation gives CASRGQGEKLFF.

This chain's CDR3 is CAGDHGYTF. Here the CDR3 DNA reads TGCGCCGGAGATCATGGCTACACCTTC. The V call is TRBV23-1, the J call TRBJ1-2; D remains ambiguous. Being an ORF, TRBV23-1 has a function that is uncertain. The ends were cut back, 11 bases at V and 6 bases at J, with 7 bases in the middle. The CDR3 is 9 residues long.

The chain employs TRBV7-2 and TRBJ2-1; 8 bases are a match to TRBD2. Germline CDR1 SGHTA, CDR2 FQGNSA. The CDR3 is 17 residues long. After removal of 8 bases from V and 8 bases from J, the junction contained 20 bases not matched to a gene. In DNA, the CDR3 is TGTGCCAGCGGCATTACCTGGGGCCCTCCACTAGCGGATGAGCAGTTCTTC. The encoded protein is CASGITWGPPLADEQFF.

This sequence joins TRBV30 and TRBJ1-2; TRBD1 is a possible D gene (5 bases). CDR3 size: 14 residues. CDR1 and CDR2 (germline): GTSNPN, SVGIG (reference sequence). The V gene lost 0 bases and the J gene lost 9 bases, with 17 bases spanning the gap. CDR3 region: CAWSVQSMGGRYTF. In DNA form, the CDR3 reads TGTGCCTGGAGTGTACAATCTATGGGGGGTCGCTACACCTTC.

The rearrangement links TRBV9 to TRBJ1-4, with TRBD1 matching 8 bases. The CDR3 runs to 14 residues. Germline assignment: CDR1 SGDLS and CDR2 YYNGEE. V shed 7 bases, J shed 10 bases, and the junction held 12 bases outside the gene matches. The CDR3 DNA follows: TGTGCCAGCGGGCAGGGGGCCGTAATGAGAAAACTGTTTTTT. Protein: CASGQGAVMRKLFF.

The CDR3 bases are TGCGCCAGCAGCCAAGATCGCAGCAGGGCGTCACCCCTCCACTTT. It translates to CASSQDRSRASPLHF. This chain uses TRBV4-3 with TRBJ1-6; TRBD1 might be the D (5 bases). V was trimmed by 0 bases and J by 10 bases, leaving 13 bases between them. The germline gives CDR1 LGHNA, CDR2 YSLEER. The CDR3 is made up of 15 amino acids.

This rearrangement joins TRBV9 to TRBJ2-1; D is perhaps TRBD2 (6 bases). CDR1 is SGDLS, CDR2 YYNGEE, per germline. Trimming removed 2 bases at V and 9 bases at J, with 18 bases between. This CDR3 is 15 amino acids long. CDR3 in DNA: TGTGCCAGCAGCGTCTTGGAGGGCCTCGGCGGTGAGCAGTTCTTC. Translated, it gives CASSVLEGLGGEQFF.